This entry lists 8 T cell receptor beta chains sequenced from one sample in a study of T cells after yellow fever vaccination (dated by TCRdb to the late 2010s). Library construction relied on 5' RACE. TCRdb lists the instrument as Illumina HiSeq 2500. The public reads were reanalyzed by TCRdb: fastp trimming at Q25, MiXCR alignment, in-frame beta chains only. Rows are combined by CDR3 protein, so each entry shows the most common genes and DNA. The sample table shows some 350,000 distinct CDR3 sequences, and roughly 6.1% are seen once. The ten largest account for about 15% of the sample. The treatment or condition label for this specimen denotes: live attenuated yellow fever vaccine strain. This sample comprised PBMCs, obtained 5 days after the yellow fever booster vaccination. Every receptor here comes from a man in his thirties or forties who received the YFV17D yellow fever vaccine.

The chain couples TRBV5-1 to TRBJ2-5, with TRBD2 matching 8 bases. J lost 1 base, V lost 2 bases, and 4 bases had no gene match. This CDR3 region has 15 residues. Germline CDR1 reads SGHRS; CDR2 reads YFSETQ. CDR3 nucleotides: TGCGCCAGCAGCTTCGACGGGAGGGCCCAAGAGACCCAGTACTTC. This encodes CASSFDGRAQETQYF.

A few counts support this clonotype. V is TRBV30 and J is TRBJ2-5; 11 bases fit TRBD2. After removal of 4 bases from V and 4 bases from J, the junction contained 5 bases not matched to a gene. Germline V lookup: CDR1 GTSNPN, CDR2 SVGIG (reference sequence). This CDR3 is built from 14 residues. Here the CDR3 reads CAWTRGLAGETQYF. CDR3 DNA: TGTGCCTGGACCCGCGGACTAGCGGGAGAGACCCAGTACTTC. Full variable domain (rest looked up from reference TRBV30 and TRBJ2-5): SQTIHQWPATLVQPVGSPLSLECTVEGTSNPNLYWYRQAAGRGLQLLFYSVGIGQISSEVPQNLSASRPQDRQFILSSKKLLLSDSGFYLCAWTRGLAGETQYFGPGTRLLVL.

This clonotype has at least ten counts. CDR3 sequence reads: CSVGQGLEAFF. The CDR3 nucleotides read TGCAGCGTTGGACAGGGCCTTGAAGCTTTCTTT. V usage is TRBV29-1 and J usage is TRBJ1-1, with 7 bases identical to TRBD1. Germline V gene lookup returns CDR1 SQVTM and CDR2 ANQGSEA. The CDR3 spans 11 residues. The V and J ends lost 4 bases and 7 bases, in that order; junction bases with no gene match: 3.

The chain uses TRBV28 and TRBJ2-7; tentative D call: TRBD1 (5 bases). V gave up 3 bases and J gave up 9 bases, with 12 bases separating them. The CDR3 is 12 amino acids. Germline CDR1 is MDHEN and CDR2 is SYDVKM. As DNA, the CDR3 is TGTGCCAGCAGTTTTAACCTAAGGGGGCAGTACTTC. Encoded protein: CASSFNLRGQYF.

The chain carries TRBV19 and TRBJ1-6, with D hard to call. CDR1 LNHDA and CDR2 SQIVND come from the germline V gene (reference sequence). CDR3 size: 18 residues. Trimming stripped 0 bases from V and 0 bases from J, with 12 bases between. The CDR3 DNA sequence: TGTGCCAGTAGTATAGATCCACAGAAGAGCTCCTATAATTCACCCCTCCACTTT. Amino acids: CASSIDPQKSSYNSPLHF. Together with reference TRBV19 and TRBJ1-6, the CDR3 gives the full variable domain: DGGITQSPKYLFRKEGQNVTLSCEQNLNHDAMYWYRQDPGQGLRLIYYSQIVNDFQKGDIAEGYSVSREKKESFPLTVTSAQKNPTAFYLCASSIDPQKSSYNSPLHFGNGTRLTVT.

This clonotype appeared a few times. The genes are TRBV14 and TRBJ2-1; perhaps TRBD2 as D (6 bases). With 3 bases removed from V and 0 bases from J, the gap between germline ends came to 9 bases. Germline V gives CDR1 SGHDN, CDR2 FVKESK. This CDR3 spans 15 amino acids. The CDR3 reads CASSQLAVSYNEQFF. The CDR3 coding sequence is TGTGCCAGCAGCCAGTTAGCGGTCTCCTACAATGAGCAGTTCTTC. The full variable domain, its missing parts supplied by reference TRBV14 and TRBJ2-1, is EAGVTQFPSHSVIEKGQTVTLRCDPISGHDNLYWYRRVMGKEIKFLLHFVKESKQDESGMPNNRFLAERTGGTYSTLKVQPAELEDSGVYFCASSQLAVSYNEQFFGPGTRLTVL.

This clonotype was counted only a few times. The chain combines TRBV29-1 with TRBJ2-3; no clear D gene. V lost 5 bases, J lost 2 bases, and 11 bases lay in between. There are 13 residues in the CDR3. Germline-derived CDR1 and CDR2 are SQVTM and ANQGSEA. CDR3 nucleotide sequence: TGCAGCGTTCATACCCGATACACAGATACGCAGTATTTT. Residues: CSVHTRYTDTQYF.

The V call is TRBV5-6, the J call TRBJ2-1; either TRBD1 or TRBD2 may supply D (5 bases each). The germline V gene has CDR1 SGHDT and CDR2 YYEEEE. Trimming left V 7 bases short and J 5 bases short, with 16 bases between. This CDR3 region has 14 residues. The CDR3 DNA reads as TGTGCCAGCCACCTCCGGGACGGAGACAATGAGCAGTTCTTC. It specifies CASHLRDGDNEQFF.